The entry below describes one T cell receptor (beta chain). The record originates from a study of T cell repertoires in cytomegalovirus infection. Across the study: Matching HLA type and CMV infection were both indicated by public TCR beta signatures.

Germline V gene sequence: CDR1 MDHEN, CDR2 SYDVKM. The CDR3 is 16 amino acids. After removal of 8 bases from V and 6 bases from J, the junction contained 16 bases not matched to a gene. MiXCR, run by TCRdb on the reads, gives a single entry per CDR3 protein. The sample includes almost 550,000 distinct CDR3 sequences, approximately 17% of them seen just once. The receptor was isolated from a human donor in good health (CMV status not recorded). Some clones in this sample may be carry-over from other donors' samples. The V and J genes are TRBV28 and TRBJ1-2; 9 bases are a match to TRBD1. The sample was CD8+ T cells from PBMCs. The CDR3 DNA reads as TGTGCCAGCTTCCAACAGGGGGCCTTACAGGGGGATGGCTACACCTTC. This encodes CASFQQGALQGDGYTF.